This is a list of T cell receptor beta chains from one sample in a study of blood T cells in healthy people across ages. TCRdb fed the 5' RACE reads into MiXCR, producing one record per CDR3 protein. The profile shows roughly 680,000 distinct CDR3 sequences, around 52% of them singletons. Material for sequencing was blood. Every receptor here comes from a woman older than 75 in good health. CDR3s include the opening cysteine and the closing phenylalanine or tryptophan. The size field is filled for only some rows; it gives once, few, many or a size class.

clone_size	v_call	j_call	cdr3_aa
many	TRBV25-1	TRBJ2-7	CASSGVGASSYEQYF
-	TRBV3-1	TRBJ2-1	CASSPTRTSGRPEQFF
few	TRBV14	TRBJ2-7	CASSQDLALEQYF
-	TRBV2	TRBJ2-3	CASSEQADTQYF
-	TRBV5-1	TRBJ1-1	CASSLSPSNTEAFF
-	TRBV7-3	TRBJ2-1	CASSWQAGAVDEQFF
many	TRBV10-3	TRBJ2-3	CAISESEAGDTQYF
-	TRBV29-1	TRBJ1-2	CSVDLGQGDGYTF
few	TRBV20-1	TRBJ1-5	CSASGTGDVSNQPQHF
-	TRBV20-1	TRBJ2-1	CSATRGASNEQFF
-	TRBV12-3/TRBV12-4	TRBJ1-6	CASSLGTGASPLHF
once	TRBV10-3	TRBJ2-5	CAVLTSGLETQYF
-	TRBV28	TRBJ2-1	CASGLASSYNEQFF
-	TRBV28	TRBJ2-5	CASSLSPPGRGQETQYF
few	TRBV9	TRBJ1-3	CASPQSEGPAGNTIYF
-	TRBV6-6	TRBJ2-5	CASSSSTGGLETQYF
-	TRBV3-1	TRBJ2-1	CASSQGLAGAYNEQFF
-	TRBV5-1	TRBJ2-3	CASSLASIPQTGRRTDTQYF
-	TRBV12-3/TRBV12-4	TRBJ2-1	CAIGANNGNEQFF
many	TRBV12-3/TRBV12-4	TRBJ2-1	CASSRGAAGDYNEQFF
-	TRBV20-1	TRBJ2-5	CSASPQGANQETQYF
-	TRBV25-1	TRBJ2-1	CASSSPSTENEQFF
-	TRBV28	TRBJ2-7	CASSQLGAYEQYF
-	TRBV9	TRBJ2-2	CASSVVAGPGELFF
many	TRBV4-1	TRBJ2-7	CASSYPGQTYEQYF
-	TRBV3-1	TRBJ2-5	CASSQSQYQETQYF
-	TRBV25-1	-	CASSEQGFEQYF
-	TRBV7-9	TRBJ1-2	CACSPNRGDYTF
-	TRBV7-9	-	CASSLRVLTGGSYNEQYF
many	TRBV5-1	TRBJ1-1	CASGQGRIGFTEAFF
many	TRBV7-8	TRBJ2-3	CASTKLAYTDTQYF
many	TRBV7-9	TRBJ2-3	CASSLVRGSRTDTQYF
few	TRBV4-2	TRBJ2-3	CASSQAPSALTDTQYF
many	TRBV2	TRBJ2-5	CASSTDRGQETQYF
many	TRBV20-1	TRBJ2-1	CSAARGGNNEQFF
-	TRBV6-6	TRBJ2-7	CASSQYSGVGEQYF
-	TRBV18	TRBJ2-5	CASSPKDSRETQYF
few	TRBV20-1	TRBJ1-6	CSARVSVSSYNSPLHF
few	TRBV6-6	TRBJ1-1	CASSYGGQGATEAFF
-	TRBV29-1	TRBJ2-7	CSVETGDSYEQYF
-	TRBV9	TRBJ2-1	CASGTRPLAENEQFF
many	TRBV18	TRBJ2-1	CASSQMTSGTYNEQFF
many	TRBV7-9	TRBJ2-7	CASSLRGQGTYEQYF
-	TRBV28	TRBJ2-1	CASSPLAGRKFF
-	TRBV28	TRBJ2-3	CASSKLAGTTDTQYF
-	TRBV5-1	TRBJ2-5	CASSFNGVEQYF